Included here is one TCR beta chain sequence, with context. The sample is drawn from a study of shared clonotypes between healthy human individuals. Cells designated naive CD8 were CD45RO-negative and were positively selected for CCR7, with terminally differentiated effector memory CD45RA+ cells excluded. Donors included only healthy HIV-negative adults lacking recent acute infections or vaccinations. Deep-level assay runs were performed. Methods used by the authors: As immunoSEQ supplied junction-only sequences (without quality scores), filtering differed. Libraries were prepared by immunoSEQ multiplex PCR; TCRdb keeps only in-frame clonotypes and omits some of them. The D gene and trimming were derived from the DNA, and the V and J assignments and clone size from that table. This table has some 800,000 clones, 80% to 95% appearing once. The CDR3 totals 14 residues. Trimming took off 0 bases at V and 7 bases at J, with 10 bases between the two ends. Germline lookup yields CDR1 WNHNN and CDR2 SYGVQD (reference sequence).

The sequence derives from a man aged 25 to 45 in good health. The sample consisted of naive CD8+ T cells sorted from blood. The genes are TRBV10-1 and TRBJ2-1; D may be TRBD2 (6 bases). The CDR3 protein is CASSESRGRNEQFF. The CDR3 nucleotides are TGCGCCAGCAGTGAGTCGCGGGGAAGGAATGAGCAGTTCTTC.